A selection of T cell receptor beta chains follows, all from one sample in a study of blood T cell repertoires in COVID-19. TCRdb's copy holds only in-frame clones and misses some; the assay was immunoSEQ multiplex PCR. The sample comprises approximately 300,000 clones, roughly 87% of which are singletons, and approximately 2% rests with the top ten. The sample comprised peripheral blood. The receptors were sampled from a man between 18 and 29 years old with active or convalescent COVID-19. The CDR3 runs from the conserved cysteine through the conserved F or W. The order of the fields is D gene, clone size, J gene, V gene, CDR3 protein, CDR3 DNA. D genes are given only for firm matches. Where a row states a size, it is once, few, many or the class of an expanded clone; other rows omit it.

d_gene: TRBD2
abundance: -
j_gene: TRBJ2-1
v_gene: TRBV4-1
CDR3aa: CASSQARTSGGIEFF
CDR3nt: TGCGCCAGCAGCCAAGCTCGGACTAGCGGGGGAATTGAGTTCTTC

d_gene: -
abundance: -
j_gene: TRBJ2-7
v_gene: TRBV27
CDR3aa: CASSLSVSHEQYF
CDR3nt: TGTGCCAGCAGTTTATCGGTGAGTCACGAGCAGTACTTC

d_gene: -
abundance: -
j_gene: TRBJ2-5
v_gene: TRBV6-5
CDR3aa: CASSPPGRPETQYF
CDR3nt: TGTGCCAGCAGTCCCCCGGGGAGACCAGAGACCCAGTACTTC

d_gene: TRBD2
abundance: -
j_gene: TRBJ2-1
v_gene: TRBV27
CDR3aa: CASSRRLAGVNEQFF
CDR3nt: TGTGCCAGCAGCCGTAGACTAGCGGGAGTCAATGAGCAGTTCTTC

d_gene: TRBD1
abundance: -
j_gene: TRBJ1-1
v_gene: TRBV29-1
CDR3aa: CSVSPGQGRAFF
CDR3nt: TGCAGCGTCTCCCCGGGACAGGGCCGAGCTTTCTTT

d_gene: -
abundance: -
j_gene: TRBJ2-7
v_gene: TRBV14
CDR3aa: CASSPHSYEQYF
CDR3nt: TGTGCCAGCAGTCCACACAGCTACGAGCAGTACTTC

d_gene: -
abundance: few
j_gene: TRBJ1-3
v_gene: TRBV7-9
CDR3aa: CASSPKPTGHSGNTIYF
CDR3nt: TGTGCCAGCAGCCCAAAACCAACAGGGCACTCTGGAAACACCATATATTTT

d_gene: -
abundance: -
j_gene: TRBJ1-1
v_gene: TRBV29-1
CDR3aa: CSVVSGSYQAFF
CDR3nt: TGCAGCGTTGTCTCGGGTTCCTATCAAGCTTTCTTT

d_gene: -
abundance: -
j_gene: TRBJ2-3
v_gene: TRBV29-1
CDR3aa: CSVGSPSTDTQYF
CDR3nt: TGCAGCGTTGGTAGTCCAAGCACAGATACGCAGTATTTT

d_gene: -
abundance: -
j_gene: TRBJ1-2
v_gene: TRBV9
CDR3aa: CASSVGRLGLYGYTF
CDR3nt: TGTGCCAGCAGCGTAGGCAGGCTCGGACTCTATGGCTACACCTTC

d_gene: -
abundance: -
j_gene: TRBJ2-1
v_gene: TRBV3-1/TRBV3-2
CDR3aa: CASSQLLAEQFF
CDR3nt: TGTGCCAGCAGCCAACTACTAGCCGAGCAGTTCTTC

d_gene: -
abundance: -
j_gene: TRBJ1-1
v_gene: TRBV11-2
CDR3aa: CASSFNAGQNTEAFF
CDR3nt: TGTGCCAGCAGCTTTAACGCAGGACAGAACACTGAAGCTTTCTTT

d_gene: TRBD1
abundance: -
j_gene: TRBJ2-7
v_gene: TRBV5-4
CDR3aa: CASSEGQGAYEQYF
CDR3nt: TGTGCCAGCAGCGAGGGACAGGGGGCGTACGAGCAGTACTTC

d_gene: -
abundance: once
j_gene: TRBJ1-6
v_gene: TRBV6-1
CDR3aa: CASSEEGGSHSPLHF
CDR3nt: TGTGCCAGCAGTGAGGAGGGGGGGAGTCATTCACCCCTCCACTTT

d_gene: -
abundance: -
j_gene: TRBJ1-2
v_gene: TRBV19
CDR3aa: CASSRSYGYTF
CDR3nt: TGTGCCAGTAGCCGCAGCTATGGCTACACCTTC

d_gene: TRBD1
abundance: -
j_gene: TRBJ1-2
v_gene: TRBV5-1
CDR3aa: CASSPDRGVLGVRYGYTF
CDR3nt: TGCGCCAGCAGCCCCGACAGGGGTGTGTTGGGTGTCCGTTATGGCTACACCTTC

d_gene: TRBD1
abundance: -
j_gene: TRBJ1-1
v_gene: TRBV10-2
CDR3aa: CASSKTGRDAFF
CDR3nt: TGCGCCAGCAGTAAGACAGGGCGAGACGCTTTCTTT

d_gene: TRBD2
abundance: -
j_gene: TRBJ2-4
v_gene: TRBV25-1
CDR3aa: CASSASGGARTKNIQYF
CDR3nt: TGTGCCAGCAGTGCTAGCGGGGGGGCCAGGACCAAAAACATTCAGTACTTC

d_gene: -
abundance: -
j_gene: TRBJ2-7
v_gene: TRBV9
CDR3aa: CASSVGQGGEYEQYF
CDR3nt: TGTGCCAGCAGCGTAGGACAGGGAGGCGAGTACGAGCAGTACTTC

d_gene: TRBD2
abundance: -
j_gene: TRBJ2-7
v_gene: TRBV4-2
CDR3aa: CASSPSGTSGRGQYF
CDR3nt: TGTGCCAGCAGCCCATCCGGGACTAGCGGGAGAGGGCAGTACTTC

d_gene: -
abundance: -
j_gene: TRBJ1-1
v_gene: TRBV9
CDR3aa: CASSPQAGLNTEAFF
CDR3nt: TGTGCCAGCAGCCCCCAGGCAGGGCTGAACACTGAAGCTTTCTTT

d_gene: -
abundance: -
j_gene: TRBJ1-3
v_gene: TRBV11-2
CDR3aa: CASSSPSSGNTIYF
CDR3nt: TGTGCCAGCAGCTCCCCTTCGTCTGGAAACACCATATATTTT

d_gene: TRBD2
abundance: -
j_gene: TRBJ2-7
v_gene: TRBV24-1
CDR3aa: CATRASGRYRSGEQYF
CDR3nt: TGTGCCACCAGGGCTAGCGGGAGGTATCGGTCGGGGGAGCAGTACTTC

d_gene: TRBD2
abundance: -
j_gene: TRBJ2-3
v_gene: TRBV7-9
CDR3aa: CASSSHVGRAITDTQYF
CDR3nt: TGTGCCAGCAGTTCACATGTCGGGAGGGCCATAACAGATACGCAGTATTTT

d_gene: -
abundance: -
j_gene: TRBJ2-2
v_gene: TRBV3-1/TRBV3-2
CDR3aa: CASSQSGTRTTGELFF
CDR3nt: TGTGCCAGCAGCCAGTCCGGGACTCGAACCACCGGGGAGCTGTTTTTT

d_gene: TRBD1
abundance: -
j_gene: TRBJ2-7
v_gene: TRBV27
CDR3aa: CASSTRQGISYEQYF
CDR3nt: TGTGCCAGCAGTACAAGACAGGGTATCTCCTACGAGCAGTACTTC

d_gene: -
abundance: -
j_gene: TRBJ1-1
v_gene: TRBV27
CDR3aa: CASSLAGKNTEAFF
CDR3nt: TGTGCCAGCAGTTTAGCAGGGAAGAACACTGAAGCTTTCTTT

d_gene: -
abundance: -
j_gene: TRBJ2-7
v_gene: TRBV5-1
CDR3aa: CASSFGLTYEQYF
CDR3nt: TGCGCCAGCAGCTTCGGACTAACCTACGAGCAGTACTTC

d_gene: -
abundance: -
j_gene: TRBJ1-3
v_gene: TRBV15
CDR3aa: CATSRDSGGNTIYF
CDR3nt: TGTGCCACCAGCAGAGATTCAGGTGGAAACACCATATATTTT

d_gene: -
abundance: -
j_gene: TRBJ1-4
v_gene: TRBV9
CDR3aa: CASSVGPGPSYPTNEKLFF
CDR3nt: TGTGCCAGCAGCGTAGGGCCAGGGCCTTCCTACCCAACTAATGAAAAACTGTTTTTT

d_gene: TRBD2
abundance: -
j_gene: TRBJ2-7
v_gene: TRBV27
CDR3aa: CASNLAGGPFYEQYF
CDR3nt: TGTGCCAGCAACCTAGCGGGGGGGCCGTTTTACGAGCAGTACTTC

d_gene: TRBD1
abundance: -
j_gene: TRBJ2-2
v_gene: TRBV6-2/TRBV6-3
CDR3aa: CASSYGRQGAGELFF
CDR3nt: TGTGCCAGCAGTTACGGTCGACAGGGGGCCGGGGAGCTGTTTTTT

d_gene: -
abundance: -
j_gene: TRBJ2-7
v_gene: TRBV27
CDR3aa: CASSWAGSYEQYF
CDR3nt: TGTGCCAGCAGTTGGGCGGGTTCCTACGAGCAGTACTTC

d_gene: -
abundance: -
j_gene: TRBJ1-4
v_gene: TRBV6-5
CDR3aa: CASSYSPGVGNEKLFF
CDR3nt: TGTGCCAGCAGTTACTCGCCAGGGGTTGGTAATGAAAAACTGTTTTTT

d_gene: -
abundance: -
j_gene: TRBJ2-7
v_gene: TRBV7-8
CDR3aa: CASSLHPSGNTYEQYF
CDR3nt: TGTGCCAGCAGCTTACATCCCTCGGGGAACACCTACGAGCAGTACTTC

d_gene: TRBD2
abundance: -
j_gene: TRBJ2-1
v_gene: TRBV6-4
CDR3aa: CASSLASGTYNEQFF
CDR3nt: TGTGCCAGCAGCCTTGCTAGCGGGACATACAATGAGCAGTTCTTC

d_gene: TRBD2
abundance: -
j_gene: TRBJ2-7
v_gene: TRBV7-8
CDR3aa: CASSLGVLAGENNYYEQYF
CDR3nt: TGTGCCAGCAGCTTAGGTGTACTAGCGGGAGAGAACAATTACTACGAGCAGTACTTC

d_gene: TRBD2
abundance: -
j_gene: TRBJ2-3
v_gene: TRBV5-1
CDR3aa: CASSLGSGSGDTQYF
CDR3nt: TGCGCCAGCAGCTTGGGCAGCGGGAGTGGAGATACGCAGTATTTT

d_gene: TRBD1
abundance: -
j_gene: TRBJ2-2
v_gene: TRBV11-2
CDR3aa: CASSLEAWLVGQGNTGELFF
CDR3nt: TGTGCCAGCAGCTTAGAAGCGTGGTTGGTGGGACAGGGAAACACCGGGGAGCTGTTTTTT

d_gene: -
abundance: -
j_gene: TRBJ1-1
v_gene: TRBV19
CDR3aa: CASTERFGTEAFF
CDR3nt: TGTGCCAGCACCGAACGGTTCGGCACTGAAGCTTTCTTT